This T cell receptor (beta chain) stems from a study of pediatric ulcerative colitis. The assay was immunoSEQ multiplex PCR, and TCRdb's table has in-frame clones only and misses some. The sample lists fewer than 40,000 clones, more than 75% occurring once. Broader study findings: All ulcerative colitis patients, but no controls, carried a couple of rectal clonotypes.

The V and J ends lost 9 bases and 0 bases respectively, with 12 bases between them. Per germline, CDR1 MNHNY and CDR2 SVGAGI (reference sequence). This CDR3 is 14 amino acids long. Details on this clone: What it recognizes is unknown.

The blood sample was taken during the colonoscopy visit. Material for sequencing was blood. The rearrangement links TRBV6-6 to TRBJ1-3, with D uncertain. This clonotype was sampled from a boy aged 5-17 years with severe ulcerative colitis. The CDR3 loop is CASTPASSGNTIYF. The DNA of the CDR3 is TGTGCCAGTACGCCAGCTAGCTCTGGAAACACCATATATTTT.